This entry lists 10 T cell receptor beta chains sequenced from one sample in a study of OX40 agonist ivuxolimab in advanced cancers. TCRdb keeps only in-frame clones here, not all; method: immunoSEQ multiplex PCR. In the table there are tens of thousands of clones, 88% of which are singletons. The starting material was CD4+ or CD8+ T cells sorted from blood, obtained in a trial of the OX40 agonist ivuxolimab. The receptors derive from an adult with an advanced solid tumor such as melanoma, head and neck, liver or kidney cancer.

The chain has TRBV10-2 and TRBJ1-1; D unclear. The V end was cut by 5 bases, the J end by 4 bases, with 14 bases between. CDR1 is WSHSY, CDR2 SAAADI, per germline. The CDR3 totals 14 residues. DNA of the CDR3: TGCGCCAGCAGTATCAGTGGGGAGTCCACTGAAGCTTTCTTT. Encoded protein: CASSISGESTEAFF.

The rearrangement links TRBV29-1 to TRBJ1-2; 7 bases are shared with TRBD1. The CDR3 loop spans 13 amino acids. Germline V gene sequence: CDR1 SQVTM, CDR2 ANQGSEA. The V gene end was trimmed by 0 bases and the J gene end by 7 bases; junction bases not matched to a gene: 5. In DNA form, the CDR3 reads TGCAGCGTTGAAGAACAGGGGTTCGGTGGCTACACCTTC. Amino acids: CSVEEQGFGGYTF. The variable domain in full, completed from reference TRBV29-1 and TRBJ1-2, reads SAVISQKPSRDICQRGTSLTIQCQVDSQVTMMFWYRQQPGQSLTLIATANQGSEATYESGFVIDKFPISRPNLTFSTLTVSNMSPEDSSIYLCSVEEQGFGGYTFGSGTRLTVV.

V and J are TRBV7-2 and TRBJ2-5; D is uncertain. Between the trimmed V and J ends, which lost 1 base and 5 bases, there was a span of 14 bases. This CDR3 spans 15 amino acids. Germline loops: CDR1 SGHTA, CDR2 FQGNSA. The CDR3 DNA reads as TGTGCCAGCAGCTTAGTCCGCGCCTTTCAGGAGACCCAGTACTTC. This codes for CASSLVRAFQETQYF.

The V gene is TRBV11-2, the J gene TRBJ1-2; 7 positions agree with TRBD1. Trimming cost V 5 bases and J 4 bases; bases outside gene matches: 13. CDR3 length: 16 residues. Per the germline V gene, CDR1 is SGHAT and CDR2 is FQNNGV. The CDR3 nucleotides read TGTGCCAGCAGCCCAGATGTCAGGGGGGCCCGCTATGGCTACACCTTC. Translating gives CASSPDVRGARYGYTF.

This clone was counted a single time. V gene TRBV9 combines with J gene TRBJ2-5; TRBD2 matches at 9 bases. CDR3 length: 16 residues. Germline V gives CDR1 SGDLS, CDR2 YYNGEE. V was clipped by 0 bases and J by 4 bases; unmatched bases: 7. The CDR3 nucleotides read TGTGCCAGCAGCGTAGGGAGTAGCGGGAGTCCAGAGACCCAGTACTTC. The encoded protein is CASSVGSSGSPETQYF. The complete variable domain, with remaining parts taken from reference TRBV9 and TRBJ2-5, reads DSGVTQTPKHLITATGQRVTLRCSPRSGDLSVYWYQQSLDQGLQFLIQYYNGEERAKGNILERFSAQQFPDLHSELNLSSLELGDSALYFCASSVGSSGSPETQYFGPGTRLLVL.

V is TRBV11-2 and J is TRBJ2-1; D is uncertain. The CDR3 totals 14 residues. CDR1 is SGHAT, CDR2 FQNNGV, per germline. V was clipped by 4 bases and J by 4 bases, with 11 bases between them. The CDR3 loop reads CASSSLVLYNEQFF. DNA for the CDR3: TGTGCCAGCAGCTCCCTGGTGCTTTACAATGAGCAGTTCTTC. The variable domain in full, with the rest retrieved from reference TRBV11-2 and TRBJ2-1, is EAGVAQSPRYKIIEKRQSVAFWCNPISGHATLYWYQQILGQGPKLLIQFQNNGVVDDSQLPKDRFSAERLKGVDSTLKIQPAKLEDSAVYLCASSSLVLYNEQFFGPGTRLTVL.

The V and J genes are TRBV4-3 and TRBJ2-5; D gene ambiguous. The CDR3 loop spans 13 amino acids. CDR1 is LGHNA, CDR2 YSLEER, per germline. The V gene lost 4 bases and the J gene lost 0 bases, with 6 bases spanning the gap. The CDR3 protein is CASSPSYQETQYF. Written as DNA, the CDR3 is TGCGCCAGCAGCCCCTCGTACCAAGAGACCCAGTACTTC.

The CDR3 nucleotides are TGCGCCAGCAGCTTGGTACTAGCGGAGGGAAACATTCAGTACTTC. This gives the protein CASSLVLAEGNIQYF. The chain combines TRBV5-1 with TRBJ2-4, with TRBD2 identical over 8 bases. The CDR3 runs to 15 residues. Germline V gene lookup returns CDR1 SGHRS and CDR2 YFSETQ. After removal of 0 bases from V and 6 bases from J, the junction contained 5 bases not matched to a gene.

The CDR3 DNA reads as TGTGCCAGCAGCCACCTGGGACTAGCCAAAAACATTCAGTACTTC. Its translation: CASSHLGLAKNIQYF. The V gene is TRBV4-2, the J gene TRBJ2-4, with D perhaps matching TRBD2 (6 bases). CDR1 is LGHNA, CDR2 YNFKEQ, per germline. Trimming took off 3 bases at V and 0 bases at J, with 9 bases between the two ends. The CDR3 runs to 15 residues.

The V and J genes are TRBV6-1 and TRBJ1-6, with D perhaps matching TRBD1 (5 bases). CDR1 and CDR2 (germline): MNHNS, SASEGT. The CDR3 covers 16 residues. V lost 1 base and J 4 bases, leaving 11 bases between the germline ends. DNA for the CDR3: TGTGCCAGCAGTGAAGGCCTTAACAGGTATAATTCACCCCTCCACTTT. It yields the protein CASSEGLNRYNSPLHF.